This TCR beta chain was obtained from a study of shared clonotypes between healthy human individuals. Assay: immunoSEQ multiplex PCR; the TCRdb copy retains only in-frame clones and omits some. The data show 490,000 or so clones, around 80% seen once. Germline-derived CDR1 and CDR2 are SGHRS and YFSETQ. The V end lost 2 bases, the J end lost 2 bases, and 8 bases lay between the germline ends. The CDR3 totals 13 residues. The chain is built from TRBV5-1 and TRBJ2-7, with D hard to call. The sequenced sample was PBMCs. The sequence derives from a woman between 35 and 50 years old in good health. Some clones in this sample may be carry-over from other donors' samples. The CDR3, as DNA: TGCGCCAGCAGCTTCGGCCAACCCTACGAGCAGTACTTC. It translates to CASSFGQPYEQYF.